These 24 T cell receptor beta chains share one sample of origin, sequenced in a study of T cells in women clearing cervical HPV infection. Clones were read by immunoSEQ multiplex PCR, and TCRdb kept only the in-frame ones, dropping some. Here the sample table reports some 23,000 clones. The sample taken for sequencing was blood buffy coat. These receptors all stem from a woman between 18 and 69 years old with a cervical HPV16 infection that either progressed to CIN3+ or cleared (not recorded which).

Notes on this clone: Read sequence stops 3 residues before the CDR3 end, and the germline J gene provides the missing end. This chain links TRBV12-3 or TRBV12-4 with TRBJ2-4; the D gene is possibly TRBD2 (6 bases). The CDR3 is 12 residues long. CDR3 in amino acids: CASSTGTAIQYF. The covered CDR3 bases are TGTGCCAGCAGCACCGGGACTGCAATT.

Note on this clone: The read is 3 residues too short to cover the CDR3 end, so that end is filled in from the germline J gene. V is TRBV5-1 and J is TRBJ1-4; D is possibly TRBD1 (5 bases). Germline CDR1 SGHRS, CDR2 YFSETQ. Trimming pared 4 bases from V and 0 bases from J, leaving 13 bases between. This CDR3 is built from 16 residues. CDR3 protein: CASSTGGFATNEKLFF. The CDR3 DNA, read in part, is TGCGCCAGCAGCACCGGGGGTTTTGCAACTAATGAAAAA.

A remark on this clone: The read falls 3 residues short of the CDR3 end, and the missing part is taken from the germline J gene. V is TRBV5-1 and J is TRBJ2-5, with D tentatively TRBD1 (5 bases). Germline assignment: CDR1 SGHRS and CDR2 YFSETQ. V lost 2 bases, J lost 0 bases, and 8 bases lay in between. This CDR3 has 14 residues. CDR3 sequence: CASSFYRNQETQYF. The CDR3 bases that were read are TGCGCCAGCAGCTTTTACAGGAACCAAGAGACC.

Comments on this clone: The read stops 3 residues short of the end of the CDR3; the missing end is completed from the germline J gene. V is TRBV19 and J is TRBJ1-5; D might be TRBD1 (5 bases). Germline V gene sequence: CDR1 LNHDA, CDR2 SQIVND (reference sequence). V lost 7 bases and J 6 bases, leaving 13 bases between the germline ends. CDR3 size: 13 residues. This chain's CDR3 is CASTGTSTQPQHF. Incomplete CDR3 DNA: TGTGCCAGTACAGGGACTAGTACTCAGCCC.

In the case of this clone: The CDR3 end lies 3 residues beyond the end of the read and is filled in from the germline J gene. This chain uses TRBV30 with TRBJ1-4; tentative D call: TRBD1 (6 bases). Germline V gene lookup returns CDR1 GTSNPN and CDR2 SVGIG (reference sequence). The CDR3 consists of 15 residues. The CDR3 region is CAWSRGGYGANVLFF. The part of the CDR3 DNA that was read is TGTGCCTGGAGTAGGGGGGGCTATGGGGCCAACGTA.

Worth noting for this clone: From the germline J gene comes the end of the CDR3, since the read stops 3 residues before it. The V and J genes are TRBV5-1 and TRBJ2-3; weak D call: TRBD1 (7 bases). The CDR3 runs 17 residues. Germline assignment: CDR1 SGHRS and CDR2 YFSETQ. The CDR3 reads CASSRAGGFRVQETQYF. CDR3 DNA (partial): TGCGCCAGCAGCCGGGCAGGGGGGTTTAGGGTCCAAGAGACG.

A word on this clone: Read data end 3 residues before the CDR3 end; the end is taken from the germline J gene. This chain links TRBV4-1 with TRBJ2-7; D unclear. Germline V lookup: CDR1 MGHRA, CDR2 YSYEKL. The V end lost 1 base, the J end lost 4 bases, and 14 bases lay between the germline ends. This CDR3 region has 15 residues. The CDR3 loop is CASSQVGPLIYEQYF. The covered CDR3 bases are TGCGCCAGCAGCCAAGTGGGCCCGTTAATATACGAG.

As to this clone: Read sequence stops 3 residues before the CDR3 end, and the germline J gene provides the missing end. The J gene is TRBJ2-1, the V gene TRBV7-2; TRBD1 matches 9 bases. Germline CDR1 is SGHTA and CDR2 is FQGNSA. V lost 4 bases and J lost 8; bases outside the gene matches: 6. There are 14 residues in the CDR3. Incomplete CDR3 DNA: TGTGCCAGCAGCTCCGGGACAGGGTCCGATGAG. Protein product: CASSSGTGSDE. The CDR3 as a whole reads CASSSGTGSDEQFF.

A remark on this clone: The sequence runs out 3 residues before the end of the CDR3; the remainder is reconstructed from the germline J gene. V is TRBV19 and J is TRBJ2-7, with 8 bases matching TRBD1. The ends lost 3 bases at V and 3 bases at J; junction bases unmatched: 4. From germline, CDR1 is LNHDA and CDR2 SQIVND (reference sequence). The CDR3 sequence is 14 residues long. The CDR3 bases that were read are TGTGCCAGTAGTATTACAGGGGGTAACTACGAG. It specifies CASSITGGNYE. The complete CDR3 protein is CASSITGGNYEQYF.

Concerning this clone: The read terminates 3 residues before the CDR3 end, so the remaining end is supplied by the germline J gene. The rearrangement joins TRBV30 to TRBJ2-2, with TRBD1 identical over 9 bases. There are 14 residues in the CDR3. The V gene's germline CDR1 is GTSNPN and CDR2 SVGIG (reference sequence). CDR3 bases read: TGTGCCTGGAACCCCGGACAGGGGTTATCACCG. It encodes CAWNPGQGLSP. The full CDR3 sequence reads CAWNPGQGLSPLFF.

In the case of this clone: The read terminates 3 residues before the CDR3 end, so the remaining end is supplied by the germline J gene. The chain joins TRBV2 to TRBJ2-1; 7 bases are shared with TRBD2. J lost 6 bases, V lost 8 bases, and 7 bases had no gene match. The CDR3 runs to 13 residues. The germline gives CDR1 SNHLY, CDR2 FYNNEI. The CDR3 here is CASAGEGRNEQFF. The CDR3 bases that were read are TGTGCCAGCGCGGGGGAAGGTCGCAATGAG.

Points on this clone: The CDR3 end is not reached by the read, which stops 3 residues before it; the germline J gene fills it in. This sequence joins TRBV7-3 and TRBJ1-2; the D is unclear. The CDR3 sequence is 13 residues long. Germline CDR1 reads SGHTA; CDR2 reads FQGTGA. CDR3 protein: CASSFSSHYDYTF. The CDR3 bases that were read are TGTGCCAGCAGCTTTTCTTCCCACTACGAC.

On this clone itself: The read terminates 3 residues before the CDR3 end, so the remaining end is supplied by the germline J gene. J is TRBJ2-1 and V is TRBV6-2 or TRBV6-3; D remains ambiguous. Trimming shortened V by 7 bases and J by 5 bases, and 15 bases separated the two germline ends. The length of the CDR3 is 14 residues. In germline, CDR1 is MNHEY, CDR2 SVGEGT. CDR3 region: CASMDGPPNNEQFF. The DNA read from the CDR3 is TGTGCCAGCATGGATGGGCCACCAAACAATGAG.

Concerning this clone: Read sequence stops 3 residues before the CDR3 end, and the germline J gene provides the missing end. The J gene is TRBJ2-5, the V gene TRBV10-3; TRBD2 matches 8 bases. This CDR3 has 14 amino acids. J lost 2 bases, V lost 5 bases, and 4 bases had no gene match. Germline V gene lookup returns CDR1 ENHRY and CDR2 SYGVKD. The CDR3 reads CAISSTSGQETQYF. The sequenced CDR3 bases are TGTGCCATCAGTAGCACTAGCGGACAAGAGACC.

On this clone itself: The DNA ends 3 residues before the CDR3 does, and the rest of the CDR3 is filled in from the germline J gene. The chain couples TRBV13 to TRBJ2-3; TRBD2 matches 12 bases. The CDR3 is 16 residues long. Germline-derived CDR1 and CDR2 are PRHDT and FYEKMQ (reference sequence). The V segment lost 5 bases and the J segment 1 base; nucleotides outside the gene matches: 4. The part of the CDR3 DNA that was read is TGTGCCAGCAGCAGACTAGCGGGAGAGGGCACAGATACG. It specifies CASSRLAGEGTDT. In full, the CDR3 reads CASSRLAGEGTDTQYF.

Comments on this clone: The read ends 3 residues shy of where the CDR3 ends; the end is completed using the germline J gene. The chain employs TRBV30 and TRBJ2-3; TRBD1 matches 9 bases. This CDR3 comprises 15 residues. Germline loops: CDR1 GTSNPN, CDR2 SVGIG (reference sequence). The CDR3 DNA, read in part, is TGTGCCTGGAGTCCCGGGACAGGGAACAATCAGCCG. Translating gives CAWSPGTGNNQP. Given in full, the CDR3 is CAWSPGTGNNQPQYF.

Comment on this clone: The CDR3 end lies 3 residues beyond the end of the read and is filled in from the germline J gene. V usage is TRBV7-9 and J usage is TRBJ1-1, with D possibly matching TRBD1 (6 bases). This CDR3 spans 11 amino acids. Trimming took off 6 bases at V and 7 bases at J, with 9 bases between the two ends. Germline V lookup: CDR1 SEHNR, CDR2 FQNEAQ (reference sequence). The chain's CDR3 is CASSLDSEAFF. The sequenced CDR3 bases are TGTGCCAGCAGTCTGGACAGTGAA.

The covered CDR3 bases are TGTGCCAGCAGGGCCGACACTGGCCCCATCTTTATGACG. Translation: CASRADTGPIFMT. The whole CDR3 reads CASRADTGPIFMTLFF. The gene calls are TRBV2 and TRBJ2-2; D remains unclear. Read sequence stops 3 residues before the CDR3 end, and the germline J gene provides the missing end. The CDR3 consists of 16 residues. In germline, CDR1 is SNHLY, CDR2 FYNNEI.

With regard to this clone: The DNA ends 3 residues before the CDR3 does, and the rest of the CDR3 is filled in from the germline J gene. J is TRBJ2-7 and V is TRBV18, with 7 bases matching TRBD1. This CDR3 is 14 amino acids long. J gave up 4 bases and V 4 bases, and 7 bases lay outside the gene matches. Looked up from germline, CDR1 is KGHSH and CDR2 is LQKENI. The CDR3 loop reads CASSRQGLLYEQYF. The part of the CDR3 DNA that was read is TGTGCCAGCTCACGACAGGGCCTATTATACGAG.

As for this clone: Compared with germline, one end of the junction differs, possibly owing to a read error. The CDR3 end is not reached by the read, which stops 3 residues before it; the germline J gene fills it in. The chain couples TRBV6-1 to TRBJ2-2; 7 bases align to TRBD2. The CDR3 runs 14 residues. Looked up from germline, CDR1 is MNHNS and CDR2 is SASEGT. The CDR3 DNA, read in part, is TGTGCCAGCATTGACAGCGGGAACACCAGGGAG. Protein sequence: CASIDSGNTRE. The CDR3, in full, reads CASIDSGNTRELFF.

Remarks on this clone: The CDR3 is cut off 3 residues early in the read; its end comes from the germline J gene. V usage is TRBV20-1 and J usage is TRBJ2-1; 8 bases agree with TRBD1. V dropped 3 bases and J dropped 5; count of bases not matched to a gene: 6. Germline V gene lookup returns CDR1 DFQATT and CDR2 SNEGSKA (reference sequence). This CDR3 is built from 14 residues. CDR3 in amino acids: CSASGGQDHNEQFF. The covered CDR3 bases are TGCAGTGCTAGTGGGGGACAGGACCACAATGAG.

CDR3 DNA (partial): TGCGCCAGCAGCCACCAGGGTAAATTACAAAATGAG. It codes for CASSHQGKLQNE. The CDR3 reads in full as CASSHQGKLQNEQFF. This chain uses TRBV5-1 with TRBJ2-1; a possible D gene is TRBD1 (5 bases). The DNA ends 3 residues before the CDR3 does, and the rest of the CDR3 is filled in from the germline J gene. Germline lookup yields CDR1 SGHRS and CDR2 YFSETQ. The CDR3 consists of 15 residues. Deletions cut 4 bases from V and 7 bases from J, with 18 bases between.

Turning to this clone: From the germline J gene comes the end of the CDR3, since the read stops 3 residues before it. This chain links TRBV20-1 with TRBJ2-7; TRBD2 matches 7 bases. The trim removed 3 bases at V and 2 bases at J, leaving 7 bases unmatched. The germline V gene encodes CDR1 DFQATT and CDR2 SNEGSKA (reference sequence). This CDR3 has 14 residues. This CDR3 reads CSASRSGVTYEQYF. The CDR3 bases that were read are TGCAGTGCTAGCCGCAGCGGGGTCACCTACGAG.

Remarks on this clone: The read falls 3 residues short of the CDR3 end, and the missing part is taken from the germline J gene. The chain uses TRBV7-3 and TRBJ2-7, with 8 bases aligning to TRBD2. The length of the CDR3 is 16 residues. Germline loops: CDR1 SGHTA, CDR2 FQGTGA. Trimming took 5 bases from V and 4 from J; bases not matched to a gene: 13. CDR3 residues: CASSPSGTRPFYEQYF. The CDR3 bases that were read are TGTGCCAGCAGCCCTTCCGGGACTAGACCCTTTTACGAG.